The entry below describes one T cell receptor beta chain. Its antigen is unknown. The data were obtained in a study of human T cells and chemical hapten exposure. Study overall: DPC at 0.01% went onto the upper back in patch tests, read at 6 days. Chiefly women, the patients showed alopecia areata, totalis or universalis. The study, taken as a whole, reports: With regard to DPC sensitization, TCRs above 1 in 1000 frequency did not change.

Time point reported: patch test 1, 2 weeks after DPC sensitization. Described treatment: therapeutic diphenylcyclopropenone sensitization with weekly scalp DPC. Samples of blood were obtained prior to the application of each patch test. Using its own MiXCR run on the RACE reads, TCRdb lists one record per CDR3 protein. The sample includes 80,000 to 100,000 distinct CDR3 sequences, about an eighth seen only once; the top ten take 2% to 2.5%. The V end was cut by 7 bases, the J end by 7 bases, with 16 bases between. Germline lookup yields CDR1 MNHEY and CDR2 SMNVEV (reference sequence). The CDR3 sequence is 14 residues long.

The sample was whole blood, taken in connection with sensitization to the hapten diphenylcyclopropenone (DPC). The rearrangement links TRBV27 to TRBJ1-4; possible D gene TRBD1, 6 bases. This TCR was recovered from a woman in her forties with alopecia areata. Some clones in this sample may be carry-over from other donors' samples. CDR3 bases: TGTGCCAGCACGGGAGGCAGGACAGCTGAAAAACTGTTTTTT. Translated: CASTGGRTAEKLFF.